This TCR beta chain was identified in a study of blood T cell repertoires in COVID-19. Study-wide background: The cDNA or gDNA used as material had been derived from T cells, B-cell-depleted T cells, or PBMCs.

This CDR3 has 15 amino acids. The ends lost 3 bases at V and 2 bases at J; junction bases unmatched: 7. Looked up from germline, CDR1 is SGHNT and CDR2 is YYREEE (reference sequence). Sequencing used immunoSEQ multiplex PCR; TCRdb keeps in-frame clones, though not all of them. This table holds about 300,000 clones, about 87% found once. The sequence was obtained from a woman in her 30s who had recovered from COVID-19. The material sequenced was peripheral blood. The chain employs TRBV5-4 and TRBJ2-7, with 8 positions matching TRBD1. CDR3 DNA: TGTGCCAGCAGCTCGAACCGGGACAGGCCCTACGAGCAGTACTTC. Protein product: CASSSNRDRPYEQYF.